These T cell receptor beta chains were read from a single sample in a study of T cell repertoires in cytomegalovirus infection. One entry per CDR3 protein, called by TCRdb with MiXCR from the reads. The table lists a few hundred thousand distinct CDR3 sequences, about 39% of them singletons, with roughly 50% in the top ten. These TCRs' antigens remain unknown. Sequenced material: cultured PBMCs, taken from culture after CMV antigen stimulation. The receptors originated from a human donor in good health (CMV status not recorded). Some clones in this sample may be carry-over from other donors' samples. Each CDR3 is given with its conserved first and last residue. The D gene is left open where the match is weak. Clone size is given for some rows only: seen once, a few or many times, or a class if the clone is expanded.

J | V | D | size | DNA | CDR3
TRBJ2-7 | TRBV20-1 | TRBD2 | NA | TGCAGTGCCGCCGGGACTAGCGGGAACTACGAGCAGTACTTC | CSAAGTSGNYEQYF
TRBJ1-2 | TRBV11-1 | NA | few | TGTGCCAGCAGTTACGGGACGGACTATGGCTACACCTTC | CASSYGTDYGYTF
TRBJ1-4 | TRBV7-2 | NA | many | TGTGCCAGCAGCTTAGTGACCGGGATTAATGAAAAACTGTTTTTT | CASSLVTGINEKLFF
TRBJ2-7 | TRBV27 | TRBD1 | NA | TGTGCCAGCAGTTCGCCGGGACAGGGGAAGATCTACGAGCAGTACTTC | CASSSPGQGKIYEQYF
TRBJ1-2 | TRBV6-1 | NA | few | TGTGCCAGCAGGAAGGGAACGGGAGGAGCTAACTATGGCTACACCTTC | CASRKGTGGANYGYTF
TRBJ2-5 | TRBV4-1 | NA | NA | TGCGCCAGCAGCCAAGTAGGCAGAAGAGAAGAGACCCAGTACTTC | CASSQVGRREETQYF
TRBJ1-5 | TRBV6-6 | NA | NA | TGTGCCAGCAGTGACGGAAGCCAGCCCCAGCATTTT | CASSDGSQPQHF
TRBJ1-6 | TRBV6-5 | NA | NA | TGTGCCAGCAGTTACTCCGGGAGTGGTTCACCCCTCCACTTT | CASSYSGSGSPLHF
TRBJ2-7 | TRBV4-1 | NA | NA | TGCGCCAGCAGCCAAGATACTAGCCGAACGTACGAGCAGTACTTC | CASSQDTSRTYEQYF
TRBJ2-6 | TRBV3-1 | TRBD1 | once | TGTGCCAGCAGCCAAAACCTACAGGGGATTAATGGGGCCAACGTCCTGACTTTC | CASSQNLQGINGANVLTF
TRBJ2-3 | TRBV6-1 | NA | NA | TGTGCCAGCAGTGAACCCCCACCCCAGGGAGATACGCAGTATTTT | CASSEPPPQGDTQYF
TRBJ1-5 | TRBV7-2 | NA | few | TGTGCCAGCAGCTTAGGGTGGGGTCAACCCCAGCATTTT | CASSLGWGQPQHF
TRBJ2-7 | TRBV28 | TRBD2 | NA | TGTGCCAGCAGCTCCTTCGCCCTAGCGGGGACGCGATACGAGCAGTACTTC | CASSSFALAGTRYEQYF
TRBJ2-5 | TRBV7-8 | NA | NA | TGTGCCAGCAGCTTAGGGGACTTAGCCGGAGAGACCCAGTACTTC | CASSLGDLAGETQYF
TRBJ2-7 | TRBV7-2 | NA | few | TGTGCCAGCAGTGATAGCGGACGGGTCTCCTACGAGCAGTACTTC | CASSDSGRVSYEQYF
TRBJ1-4 | TRBV5-8 | NA | NA | TGTGCCAGCAGCCCCGACGGGATCAGAGAAAAACTGTTTTTT | CASSPDGIREKLFF
TRBJ1-1 | TRBV12-3/TRBV12-4 | TRBD1 | few | TGTGCCAGTGATCCCGGACAGGGGAACACTGAAGCTTTCTTT | CASDPGQGNTEAFF
TRBJ2-3 | TRBV5-1 | TRBD2 | NA | TGCGCCAGCAGCAGAGAACAGCGGGAGGGAACAGATACGCAGTATTTT | CASSREQREGTDTQYF
TRBJ2-5 | TRBV6-1 | NA | NA | TGTGCCGGATCGCGACAGGAGGAGACCCAGTACTTC | CAGSRQEETQYF
TRBJ1-1 | TRBV6-2/TRBV6-3 | NA | NA | TGTGCCAGCACCGGAACAAGAATGAACACTGAAGCTTTCTTT | CASTGTRMNTEAFF
TRBJ2-1 | TRBV7-2 | TRBD2 | NA | TGTGCCAGCAGCCTGACTAGCGTAGATGAGCAGTTCTTC | CASSLTSVDEQFF
TRBJ2-5 | TRBV20-1 | NA | few | TGCAGTGCTAGGTCCCGAGAGACCCAGTACTTC | CSARSRETQYF